The T cell receptor beta chain under discussion was sequenced for a study of cytomegalovirus exposure and HLA in healthy donors. The study's findings and limits: When a later analysis was performed, an Asian-associated ancestry cluster reportedly had fewer N-insertions than the approximately 680-donor mean.

Concerning this clone itself: Its antigen is unidentified.

Germline CDR1 is ENHRY and CDR2 is SYGVKD. After removal of 8 bases from V and 8 bases from J, the junction contained 14 bases not matched to a gene. CDR3 length: 15 residues. This PCR relied on a set of 60 Vbeta primers and 13 Jbeta primers. Data came from immunoSEQ multiplex PCR; TCRdb stores just in-frame clones and leaves some out. The sample carries 150,000 or so clones, around 76% recorded once. The sequencing sample was made of PBMCs. The receptor's source is a woman between 35 and 50 years old in good health and CMV-seronegative. The rearrangement links TRBV10-3 to TRBJ2-1; 8 nucleotides agree with TRBD2. CDR3 in DNA: TGTGCCATCTCTAAAGGTAGCGGGAATTGGGATGAGCAGTTCTTC. Protein product: CAISKGSGNWDEQFF.